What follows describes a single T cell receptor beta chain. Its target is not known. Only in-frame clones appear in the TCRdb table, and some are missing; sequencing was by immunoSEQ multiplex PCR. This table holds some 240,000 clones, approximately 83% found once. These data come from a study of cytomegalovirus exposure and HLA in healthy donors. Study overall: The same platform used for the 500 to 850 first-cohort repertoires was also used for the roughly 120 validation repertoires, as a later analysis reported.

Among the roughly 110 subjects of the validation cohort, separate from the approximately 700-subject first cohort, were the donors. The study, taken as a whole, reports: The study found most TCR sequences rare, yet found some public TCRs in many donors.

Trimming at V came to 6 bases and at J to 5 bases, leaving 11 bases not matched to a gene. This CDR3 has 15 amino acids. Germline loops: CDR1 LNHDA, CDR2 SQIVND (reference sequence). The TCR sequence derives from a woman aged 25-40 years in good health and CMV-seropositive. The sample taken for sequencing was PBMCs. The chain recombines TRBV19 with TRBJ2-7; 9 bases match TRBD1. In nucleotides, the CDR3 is TGTGCCAGTAGAAAATACGGGACAGGGATCCACGAGCAGTACTTC. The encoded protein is CASRKYGTGIHEQYF.